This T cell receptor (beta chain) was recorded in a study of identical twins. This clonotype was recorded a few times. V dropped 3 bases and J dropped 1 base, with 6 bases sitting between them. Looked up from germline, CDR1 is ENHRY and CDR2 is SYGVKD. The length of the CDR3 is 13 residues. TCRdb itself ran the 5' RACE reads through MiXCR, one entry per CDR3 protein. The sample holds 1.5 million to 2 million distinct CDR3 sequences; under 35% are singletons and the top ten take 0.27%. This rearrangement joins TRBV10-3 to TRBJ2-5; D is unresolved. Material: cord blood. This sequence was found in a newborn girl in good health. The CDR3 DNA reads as TGTGCCATCAGTGAACATCCCCAAGAGACCCAGTACTTC. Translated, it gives CAISEHPQETQYF.